Included here is one T cell receptor (beta chain) sequence, with context. Antigen: not known. The sample is drawn from a study of long-term antiretroviral therapy in people with HIV. Across the study: Collection dates of the earliest samples fall about a decade before the 2015 immediate-ART recommendation. Study results and caveats: ART-treated samples gained diversity yet remained below transplant donor controls. The study collected no data on ART adherence, viral resistance or therapy changes.

V lost 10 bases and J lost 2, with 11 bases in between. The length of the CDR3 is 13 residues. In germline, CDR1 is SEHNR, CDR2 FQNEAQ (reference sequence). The assay used was immunoSEQ (version v3.0), run at survey level. The table came from immunoSEQ multiplex PCR; TCRdb's copy has only in-frame clones and leaves some out. Of about 29,000 clones listed, 88% are singletons. A minimum of one pre-ART and two post-ART PBMC samples existed for each donor. This chain joins TRBV7-9 and TRBJ2-2, with D possibly matching TRBD1 (6 bases). This clonotype was sampled from a man aged 45 to 65 with HIV. The sample was unsorted PBMCs, taken approximately 5 years before starting antiretroviral therapy. CDR3 nucleotides: TGTGCCACCCAGGGGCGCAACACCGGGGAGCTGTTTTTT. It specifies CATQGRNTGELFF.